Each of the 7 T cell receptor beta chains below was sequenced from the same sample in a study of radiation and T cells in renal cell carcinoma. Time point specified: blood 2 weeks post-SBRT. As to treatment: 15 Gy SBRT to primary tumor, nephrectomy 4 weeks later. Generated by immunoSEQ multiplex PCR, the TCRdb table keeps only in-frame clones and is missing some. The sample carries 150,000 to 180,000 clones, 87% recorded once. Sequenced material: blood, taken from a patient whose treatment included radiotherapy and nephrectomy. The receptors derive from a woman in her fifties or sixties with renal cell carcinoma.

V and J are TRBV5-6 and TRBJ2-7, with 10 bases aligning to TRBD1. CDR1 is SGHDT, CDR2 YYEEEE, per germline. The CDR3 runs 16 residues. V shed 0 bases and J 2 bases; nucleotides not matched to a gene: 5. The chain's CDR3 is CASSLAGQGVPYEQYF. For the CDR3, the DNA is TGTGCCAGCAGCTTGGCTGGACAGGGGGTCCCCTACGAGCAGTACTTC.

The rearrangement links TRBV7-2 to TRBJ1-5; the D gene is possibly TRBD1 (6 bases). V shed 1 base and J shed 7 bases, with 17 bases lying between them. The length of the CDR3 is 16 residues. The germline gives CDR1 SGHTA, CDR2 FQGNSA. CDR3 in amino acids: CASSLGGPAGVQPQHF. The CDR3, as DNA: TGTGCCAGCAGCTTAGGTGGGCCGGCAGGGGTCCAGCCCCAGCATTTT. Full variable domain (outside the CDR3, taken from reference TRBV7-2 and TRBJ1-5): GAGVSQSPSNKVTEKGKDVELRCDPISGHTALYWYRQSLGQGLEFLIYFQGNSAPDKSGLPSDRFSAERTGGSVSTLTIQRTQQEDSAVYLCASSLGGPAGVQPQHFGDGTRLSIL.

The chain is built from TRBV9 and TRBJ2-7, with a weak D call TRBD1 (6 bases). The CDR3 loop spans 13 amino acids. Per germline, CDR1 SGDLS and CDR2 YYNGEE. Trimming took off 4 bases at V and 5 bases at J, with 13 bases between the two ends. The CDR3 region has the DNA TGTGCCAGCAGCTTCCGTGGGGGCGACGAGCAGTACTTC. Translation gives CASSFRGGDEQYF.

CDR3 DNA: TGTGCCAGTAGTAAAGACAGGGGGCAGGGAGATACGCAGTATTTT. It is translated as CASSKDRGQGDTQYF. This chain uses TRBV19 with TRBJ2-3, with 10 bases that match TRBD1. The junction had 6 bases not matched to a gene; V was cut back by 4 bases and J by 5 bases. The CDR3 spans 15 residues. Germline V gene lookup returns CDR1 LNHDA and CDR2 SQIVND (reference sequence).

V and J are TRBV18 and TRBJ2-7, with D maybe TRBD1 (5 bases). CDR3 length equals 14 residues. Germline V gene sequence: CDR1 KGHSH, CDR2 LQKENI. With 3 bases removed from V and 7 bases from J, the gap between germline ends came to 16 bases. CDR3 region: CASSPTTIQVEQYF. The CDR3 DNA follows: TGTGCCAGCTCACCTACAACAATACAGGTTGAGCAGTACTTC.

The rearrangement joins TRBV5-1 to TRBJ1-1, with 10 nucleotides matching TRBD1. After removal of 5 bases from V and 11 bases from J, the junction contained 15 bases not matched to a gene. Germline CDR1 and CDR2: SGHRS and YFSETQ. The CDR3 runs to 15 residues. Written as DNA, the CDR3 is TGCGCCAGCAGACGAGACAGGGGGCGAAGTATAAATGCTTTCTTT. It codes for CASRRDRGRSINAFF.

The chain has TRBV5-1 and TRBJ2-7, with D possibly matching TRBD1 (6 bases). The germline V gene has CDR1 SGHRS and CDR2 YFSETQ. This CDR3 comprises 14 residues. V gave up 1 base and J gave up 5 bases, with 13 bases separating them. The CDR3 loop is CASSLRQPGDEQYF. The CDR3 DNA reads TGCGCCAGCAGCTTGAGGCAGCCAGGGGACGAGCAGTACTTC.